This T cell receptor beta chain comes out of a study of shared clonotypes between healthy human individuals. Repertoires were generated with immunoSEQ multiplex PCR, while TCRdb's copy carries only in-frame clones and drops some. The sample comprises some 2,500,000 clones, approximately 90% of which are singletons, and 0.37% rests with the top ten. This clone was seen once. The sample contains more than one DNA sequence encoding this CDR3. This CDR3 has 11 residues. From germline, CDR1 is SEHNR and CDR2 FQNEAQ (reference sequence). V lost 2 bases and J 8 bases, leaving 5 bases between the germline ends.

V and J are TRBV7-9 and TRBJ2-3, with D unresolved. The sequencing sample was made of naive CD4+ T cells from PBMCs. The sample's subset: CD45RA+ positively selected. This TCR derives from a man aged 18 to 29 in good health. Some clones in this sample may be carry-over from other donors' samples. The CDR3 DNA reads as TGTGCCAGCAGCTTAAGTGGTACGCAGTATTTT. Translation: CASSLSGTQYF.